The rows below give T cell receptor beta chains drawn from one sample of a study of early stage breast cancer tumors. TCRdb's copy holds only in-frame clones and misses some; the assay was immunoSEQ multiplex PCR. The table has around 41,000 clones, approximately 72% seen once. Sequencing was done on a sample of blood. These receptor sequences come from a person in their fifties with breast cancer. CDR3s leave out the opening cysteine and the closing phenylalanine or tryptophan.

v_call	j_call	cdr3_aa
TRBV7-2	TRBJ2-5	ASSLFGGSIQETQY
TRBV25-1	TRBJ1-2	ASSENSNYGYT
TRBV7-6	TRBJ2-2	ASSALDRAGELF
TRBV7-2	TRBJ1-2	ASSVGTGKAYGYT
TRBV5-4	TRBJ2-5	ASSFGDRGQETQY
TRBV10-3	TRBJ1-2	AISVQGEYGYT
TRBV30	TRBJ2-1	AWSVQAGRRQF
TRBV5-4	TRBJ2-3	ATRGGSTDTQY
TRBV6-5	TRBJ2-7	ASSKREGPYEQY
TRBV5-5	TRBJ2-3	ASSGTGTSGRFGNTQY
TRBV4-2	TRBJ2-1	ASSSLDGGGYNEQF
TRBV2	TRBJ2-5	ASRRNTQETQY
TRBV23-1	TRBJ1-2	ASSRQAPRFNYGYT
TRBV9	TRBJ2-1	ASSVLAETYNEQF
TRBV7-2	TRBJ2-1	ASSLESGAPLEQF
TRBV7-9	TRBJ1-4	ASSLVGRRGEKLF
TRBV2	TRBJ1-2	ASIIQGRANYGYT
TRBV5-4	TRBJ1-4	ASSLDQGTEKLF
TRBV2	TRBJ1-2	ASIKSRSGADYGYT
TRBV11-2	TRBJ2-5	ASSLGLLETQY
TRBV7-9	TRBJ1-2	ASSLVGSTYGYT
TRBV11-2	TRBJ2-1	ASSGGQVSYNEQF
TRBV18	TRBJ2-5	ASSPGVTETQY
TRBV7-2	TRBJ2-5	ASSLGGGETQY
TRBV9	TRBJ1-1	ASSPTLGLTEAF
TRBV27	TRBJ2-3	ASTPRGRDGDTQY
TRBV6-1	TRBJ1-5	ASLGRGGDNQPQH
TRBV2	TRBJ2-1	ASQHTGGQF
TRBV19	TRBJ2-2	ASSTTGAEGTGELF